This paragraph reports one T cell receptor beta chain. The antigen is unknown. These data belong to a study of blood T cells in healthy people across ages. General observations from the study: With age, beta diversity per million T cells declined roughly linearly, significantly by approximately 41. Diversity estimated from one million T cells was considered an underestimate.

Per the germline V gene, CDR1 is DFQATT and CDR2 is SNEGSKA (reference sequence). Germline trimming cut 2 bases from V and 7 bases from J; bases unmatched to any gene: 8. CDR3 size: 16 residues. A J-beta primer mix and a sample-barcoded 5' primer were used in a second PCR of roughly 6 to 11 cycles. Researchers report that a template-switch adaptor with 12 random nucleotides tagged each cDNA molecule. Each CDR3 protein is one row after TCRdb ran MiXCR on the 5' RACE reads. Here the sample spans 1.8 million or so distinct CDR3 sequences, about two fifths being singletons. The specimen sequenced was blood. The chain recombines TRBV20-1 with TRBJ2-2; 12 positions agree with TRBD2. The clonotype was recovered from a human donor in good health. The CDR3 region has the DNA TGCAGTGCTAGAAAGGCTAGCGGGGGGGCGCACGGGGAGCTGTTTTTT. It is translated as CSARKASGGAHGELFF.